These T cell receptor beta chains were read from a single sample in a study of PD-L1 blockade in urothelial cancer. Assay used: immunoSEQ multiplex PCR; TCRdb lists only in-frame clones, some missing. The sample consists of roughly 51,000 clones, roughly 88% of them appearing once. This material consisted of PBMCs, taken around atezolizumab (anti-PD-L1) treatment. The source of these receptors is a man aged 45-65 years with urothelial cancer. Each CDR3 is given with its conserved first and last residue. The D gene is left open where the match is weak. Where a row states a size, it is once, few, many or the class of an expanded clone; other rows omit it.

clone size	V gene	D gene	J gene	CDR3 DNA	CDR3 protein
NA	TRBV4-3	NA	TRBJ1-2	TGCGCCAGCAGCCAAGAAGGTTCAGGGATTGGCTATGGCTACACCTTC	CASSQEGSGIGYGYTF
NA	TRBV5-1	NA	TRBJ1-3	TGCGCCAGCAGCCTGACGGCAGGTGGTGACACCATATATTTT	CASSLTAGGDTIYF
NA	TRBV28	NA	TRBJ1-3	TGTGCCAGCAGTTTTTTGATGGGGCCTTCTACCGGAAACACCATATATTTT	CASSFLMGPSTGNTIYF
NA	TRBV7-9	NA	TRBJ2-5	TGTGCCAGCAGCTTGATGGGGCACCAAGAGACCCAGTACTTC	CASSLMGHQETQYF
few	TRBV30	TRBD2	TRBJ2-2	TGTGCCTGGAGCTGGGGACTAGCGGGAGTCACCGGGGAGCTGTTTTTT	CAWSWGLAGVTGELFF
NA	TRBV18	NA	TRBJ2-7	TGTGCCAGCTCTACCGGTTCCTACCCCTACGAGCAGTACTTC	CASSTGSYPYEQYF
once	TRBV27	NA	TRBJ1-5	TGTGCCAGCAGTTCTTTCAATCAGCCCCAGCATTTT	CASSSFNQPQHF
NA	TRBV7-2	NA	TRBJ1-1	TGTGCCAGCAGCTTAGTCAGGATGAACACTGAAGCTTTCTTT	CASSLVRMNTEAFF
NA	TRBV6-5	NA	TRBJ2-1	TGTGCCAGCAGTCCCGAAGCGGTCTCCTACAATGAGCAGTTCTTC	CASSPEAVSYNEQFF
NA	TRBV19	TRBD1	TRBJ1-5	TGTGCCAGTAGGCCCCCCGGAGGGACAGGGGATCAGCCCCAGCATTTT	CASRPPGGTGDQPQHF
NA	TRBV18	TRBD1	TRBJ2-1	TGTGCCAGCTCGGGTAGAAGACAGGGGGCGACCAATGAGCAGTTCTTC	CASSGRRQGATNEQFF
few	TRBV7-2	TRBD2	TRBJ2-3	TGTGCCAGCAGCTTTAAAGCGGGAGCAGATACGCAGTATTTT	CASSFKAGADTQYF
NA	TRBV10-1	TRBD2	TRBJ2-1	TGCGCCAGCAGCCCCGGGAGGGGTCTGAACAATGAGCAGTTCTTC	CASSPGRGLNNEQFF
NA	TRBV29-1	NA	TRBJ1-3	TGCAGCGTTCAGGGAGGGAAAGGCTCTGGAAACACCATATATTTT	CSVQGGKGSGNTIYF
NA	TRBV10-3	NA	TRBJ2-7	TGTGCCGCTCAGGGGCGGGAGCCGGAGTTGGAGCAGTACTTC	CAAQGREPELEQYF
NA	TRBV7-3	TRBD1	TRBJ2-3	TGTGCCAGCAGACCCGGACAGGGGTTAACAGATACGCAGTATTTT	CASRPGQGLTDTQYF
NA	TRBV5-4	NA	TRBJ2-2	TGTGCCAGCAGCTCAGGGGTTACCGGGGAGCTGTTTTTT	CASSSGVTGELFF
NA	TRBV28	NA	TRBJ2-1	TGTGCCAGCAGTTCCCCGGGAGTAAGGAATGAGCAGTTCTTC	CASSSPGVRNEQFF
NA	TRBV9	TRBD2	TRBJ2-3	TGTGCCAGCAGCCACACATTTAGGGATCCGGGACTAGCGGCCACAGATACGCAGTATTTT	CASSHTFRDPGLAATDTQYF
once	TRBV5-5	TRBD2	TRBJ2-7	TGTGCCAGCATCGGACTAGGGTTTTCCTACGAGCAGTACTTC	CASIGLGFSYEQYF
NA	TRBV28	NA	TRBJ1-2	TGTGCCAGCAGCGAGACAGGTTCTTATGGCTACACCTTC	CASSETGSYGYTF
NA	TRBV5-1	TRBD2	TRBJ2-3	TGCGCCAGCAGCTTGGGCGACTGGGTAGCGGGGGCTGTAGATACGCAGTATTTT	CASSLGDWVAGAVDTQYF